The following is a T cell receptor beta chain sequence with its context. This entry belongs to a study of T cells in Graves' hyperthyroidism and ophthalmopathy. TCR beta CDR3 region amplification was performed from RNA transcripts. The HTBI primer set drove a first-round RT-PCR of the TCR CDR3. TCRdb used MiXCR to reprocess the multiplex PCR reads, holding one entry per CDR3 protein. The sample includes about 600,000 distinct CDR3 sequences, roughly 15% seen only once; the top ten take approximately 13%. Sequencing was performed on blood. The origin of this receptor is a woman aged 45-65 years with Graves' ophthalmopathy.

The CDR3 spells CASSWARQLFSDGYTF. In nucleotides, the CDR3 is TGTGCCAGCAGTTGGGCGAGACAGCTTTTTTCAGATGGCTACACCTTC. This chain links TRBV12-3 or TRBV12-4 with TRBJ1-2; tentatively, D is TRBD1 (5 bases). The CDR3 covers 16 residues. V lost 4 bases, J lost 6 bases, and 21 bases lay in between.